Sequencing of this TCR beta chain was carried out in a study of blood T cell repertoires in COVID-19. Overall study: PBMCs, B-cell-depleted T cells, or T cells were the source of the cDNA or gDNA that made up the material.

Assignments of participants to cohorts depended upon their own reported clinical history. Germline V CDR1 and CDR2: SGHRS, YFSETQ. V dropped 4 bases and J dropped 10 bases, with 14 bases sitting between them. The CDR3 extends over 13 amino acids. Profiled with immunoSEQ multiplex PCR; TCRdb holds only in-frame clones, not every one. The sample yields more than 200,000 clones, roughly nine tenths seen once. The V call is TRBV5-1, the J call TRBJ1-4; D may be TRBD1 (5 bases). This receptor was identified in a woman aged 25 to 39 with acute COVID-19. The sample taken for sequencing was PBMCs or T cells enriched from blood (not recorded which). This CDR3 is CASSPAGSGKLFF. DNA of the CDR3: TGCGCCAGCAGCCCGGCAGGGTCCGGAAAACTGTTTTTT.